Listed below are T cell receptor beta chains from one sample, sequenced in a study of T cell repertoires in cytomegalovirus infection. TCRdb fed the reads into MiXCR, producing one record per CDR3 protein. Of 200,000 to 300,000 distinct CDR3 sequences listed, roughly an eighth were seen once; the top ten hold 1.6%. Sequenced input: PBMCs. The receptor set was obtained from a human donor in good health (CMV status not recorded). Some clones in this sample may be carry-over from other donors' samples. Both conserved end residues are part of each CDR3. A D gene is named only where the DNA matches it firmly. Expanded clones get a size class; other rows say once, few or many, or leave the size out.

v_gene,abundance,j_gene,d_gene,CDR3aa,CDR3nt
TRBV19,few,TRBJ1-1,NA,CASSVLRVEGGTEAFF,TGTGCCAGTAGTGTCCTCAGGGTAGAAGGGGGCACTGAAGCTTTCTTT
TRBV19,many,TRBJ2-7,TRBD2,CASSMSAGVNYEQYF,TGTGCCAGTAGTATGTCGGCGGGAGTCAACTACGAGCAGTACTTC
TRBV7-2,many,TRBJ1-4,NA,CASSLQRRTGDEKLFF,TGTGCCAGCAGCCTACAAAGGAGGACGGGGGATGAAAAACTGTTTTTT
TRBV27,NA,TRBJ2-3,NA,CASSRTLGRTDTQYF,TGTGCCAGCAGTCGAACATTAGGACGCACAGATACGCAGTATTTT
TRBV7-2,many,TRBJ2-7,NA,CASSLWEEQYF,TGTGCCAGCAGCTTATGGGAGGAGCAGTACTTC
TRBV28,many,TRBJ1-1,NA,CASSSRPGVTEAFF,TGTGCCAGCAGTTCAAGACCAGGGGTGACTGAAGCTTTCTTT
TRBV5-6,NA,TRBJ1-1,TRBD1,CASSPSGQGGVWGEAFF,TGTGCCAGCAGCCCCTCGGGACAGGGGGGGGTCTGGGGTGAAGCTTTCTTT
TRBV6-2/TRBV6-3,few,TRBJ2-2,TRBD2,CASSPAGGAISGELFF,TGTGCCAGCAGTCCCGCGGGGGGCGCAATCTCGGGGGAGCTGTTTTTT
TRBV7-2,many,TRBJ1-2,NA,CASSLARFGVANYGYTF,TGTGCCAGCAGCTTAGCTCGATTTGGGGTAGCTAACTATGGCTACACCTTC
TRBV20-1,many,TRBJ2-7,NA,CSASHDPRDSSYEQYF,TGCAGTGCTTCCCACGACCCTCGGGACTCCTCCTACGAGCAGTACTTC
TRBV6-1,few,TRBJ2-3,NA,CASRARGGSTDTQYF,TGTGCCAGCAGGGCCCGGGGCGGTTCCACAGATACGCAGTATTTT
TRBV20-1,few,TRBJ1-6,NA,CSASIWGEVGSPLHF,TGCAGTGCTAGCATTTGGGGGGAGGTTGGGTCACCCCTCCACTTT
TRBV28,many,TRBJ1-2,NA,CASSSRPGRGYTF,TGTGCCAGCAGTTCTCGCCCCGGGCGTGGCTACACCTTC
TRBV7-2,many,TRBJ1-5,NA,CASSYTGSNQPQHF,TGTGCCAGCAGCTACACAGGTAGCAATCAGCCCCAGCATTTT
TRBV7-2,many,TRBJ1-3,NA,CASSLERGAGNTIYF,TGTGCCAGCAGCTTAGAAAGGGGGGCTGGAAACACCATATATTTT
TRBV7-2,few,TRBJ1-1,NA,CASSSYGGNTEAFF,TGTGCCAGCAGCTCATACGGGGGGAACACTGAAGCTTTCTTT
TRBV7-8,many,TRBJ1-4,NA,CASSLDPREKLFF,TGTGCCAGCAGCTTAGACCCTAGAGAAAAACTGTTTTTT
TRBV28,many,TRBJ1-5,NA,CASSLGAPPAQHF,TGTGCCAGCAGTTTGGGTGCACCACCGGCCCAGCATTTT
TRBV7-9,many,TRBJ1-1,NA,CASSLDSPTGAFF,TGTGCCAGCAGCTTAGACAGCCCGACGGGTGCTTTCTTT
TRBV4-1,many,TRBJ2-5,TRBD1,CASSQARGQGVETQYF,TGCGCCAGCAGCCAAGCGAGAGGACAGGGTGTAGAGACCCAGTACTTC
TRBV20-1,few,TRBJ2-1,TRBD2,CSARDPRGTSGGTGYNEQFF,TGCAGTGCTAGAGATCCCCGGGGGACTAGCGGGGGGACTGGCTACAATGAGCAGTTCTTC
TRBV19,few,TRBJ1-5,TRBD1,CASSLRGQGNQPQHF,TGTGCCAGTAGCCTCCGAGGACAGGGGAACCAGCCCCAGCATTTT
TRBV5-4,few,TRBJ2-7,NA,CASSARRGVYEQYF,TGTGCCAGCAGCGCGCGCAGGGGAGTCTACGAGCAGTACTTC
TRBV6-5,NA,TRBJ2-3,TRBD2,CASSEEELAGGTDTQYF,TGTGCCAGCAGTGAAGAGGAGCTGGCGGGGGGCACAGATACGCAGTATTTT
TRBV7-9,few,TRBJ1-2,NA,CASSLARVLTDYGYTF,TGTGCCAGCAGCTTAGCGAGGGTTCTGACTGACTATGGCTACACCTTC
TRBV7-2,many,TRBJ1-2,NA,CASSPRDLYYGYTF,TGTGCCAGCAGCCCCAGGGATCTTTACTATGGCTACACCTTC
TRBV5-1,many,TRBJ2-7,TRBD2,CASSFTGGHEQYF,TGCGCCAGCAGCTTTACGGGGGGACACGAGCAGTACTTC
TRBV12-3/TRBV12-4,NA,TRBJ2-2,NA,CASSFIGMVGELFF,TGTGCCAGCAGTTTTATAGGGATGGTCGGGGAGCTGTTTTTT
TRBV11-1,many,TRBJ2-1,NA,CASSRESGYNEQFF,TGTGCCAGCAGCCGGGAGTCGGGCTACAATGAGCAGTTCTTC
TRBV7-3,many,TRBJ2-1,NA,CASSIAGRNEQFF,TGTGCCAGCAGTATTGCAGGGAGGAATGAGCAGTTCTTC
TRBV7-7,many,TRBJ2-1,NA,CASSLIEGSEQFF,TGTGCCAGCAGCTTAATCGAGGGGAGTGAGCAGTTCTTC
TRBV10-3,few,TRBJ1-2,NA,CAISEKQGYGYTF,TGTGCCATCAGTGAAAAACAGGGCTATGGCTACACCTTC
TRBV28,few,TRBJ2-7,NA,CASSQGGNDYEQYF,TGTGCCAGCAGCCAAGGAGGAAATGACTACGAGCAGTACTTC
TRBV7-2,few,TRBJ1-5,NA,CASSIQAGNGNQPQHF,TGTGCCAGCAGCATTCAGGCGGGGAACGGCAATCAGCCCCAGCATTTT
TRBV7-2,many,TRBJ2-5,TRBD1,CASSRTGRETQYF,TGTGCCAGCAGCCGGACAGGGCGAGAGACCCAGTACTTC
TRBV6-5,many,TRBJ1-1,NA,CASSYYGRATGTEAFF,TGTGCCAGCAGTTACTATGGAAGGGCGACGGGGACTGAAGCTTTCTTT
TRBV28,many,TRBJ2-3,NA,CASKGPFTDTQYF,TGTGCCAGCAAGGGACCTTTCACAGATACGCAGTATTTT
TRBV7-9,NA,TRBJ1-1,NA,CASSANVEWGAAFF,TGTGCCAGCAGCGCCAATGTGGAATGGGGAGCGGCTTTCTTT
TRBV7-9,many,TRBJ2-1,TRBD2,CASSFSGYNEQFF,TGTGCCAGCAGCTTTAGCGGGTACAATGAGCAGTTCTTC
TRBV6-5,many,TRBJ2-2,TRBD1,CASRSLQGALTGELFF,TGTGCCAGCAGGTCTTTACAGGGGGCGCTTACCGGGGAGCTGTTTTTT
TRBV19,NA,TRBJ2-2,NA,CASSIPGWKKATGELFF,TGTGCCAGTAGTATCCCGGGGTGGAAGAAGGCCACCGGGGAGCTGTTTTTT
TRBV11-3,many,TRBJ2-7,NA,CASSAGLSYEQYF,TGTGCCAGCAGCGCCGGCCTCTCCTACGAGCAGTACTTC
TRBV6-2/TRBV6-3,NA,TRBJ2-1,NA,CASSSVPDNEQFF,TGTGCCAGCAGTTCCGTTCCCGACAATGAGCAGTTCTTC
TRBV3-1,NA,TRBJ2-5,NA,CASSRREQTQYF,TGTGCCAGCAGCCGACGCGAGCAGACCCAGTACTTC
TRBV7-6,many,TRBJ2-2,TRBD2,CASRKGLAGTNTGELFF,TGTGCCAGCAGGAAAGGACTAGCGGGGACGAACACCGGGGAGCTGTTTTTT
TRBV20-1,NA,TRBJ2-5,TRBD2,CSARGTSGSTTQYF,TGCAGTGCTAGGGGGACTAGCGGGAGTACGACCCAGTACTTC